This T cell receptor (beta chain) was retrieved from a study of metastatic and nonmetastatic thyroid tumors. Before thyroid surgery, none of the patients had received any treatment. By share, this clone ranks as medium-sized. Its antigen remains unidentified. TCRdb called clones again from the PCR reads with MiXCR. The sample carries around 28,000 clones, 25% to 30% recorded once. Findings and caveats of the study: The study reportedly found significantly higher TCR beta diversity in malignant thyroid tumors than benign nodules, in blood and tumor.

J was trimmed by 5 bases and V by 3 bases; bases with no gene match: 15. The CDR3 is 17 residues long. The germline gives CDR1 MDHEN, CDR2 SYDVKM. This clonotype was sampled from a female donor with papillary thyroid cancer or a benign thyroid nodule (not recorded which). Some clones in this sample may be carry-over from other donors' samples. The gene calls are TRBV28 and TRBJ2-7; TRBD1 agrees at 8 bases. The specimen sequenced was blood. CDR3 in amino acids: CASSFELLGTGADEQYF. The CDR3 coding sequence is TGTGCCAGCAGTTTCGAGCTACTAGGGACAGGCGCGGACGAGCAGTACTTC.